The clone carrying this TCR beta chain was observed a single time. Antigen: not known. This sample was included in a study of cytomegalovirus exposure and HLA in healthy donors. Overall study results and limits: Later examination showed HLA-associated TCR beta chains had greater clonal expansion than equally common others.

The V gene end was trimmed by 3 bases and the J gene end by 6 bases; junction bases not matched to a gene: 2. The CDR3 has 12 amino acids. CDR1 and CDR2 (germline): SGHTA, FQGNSA. A multiplex PCR was run with 60 Vbeta primers and 13 Jbeta primers. Method: immunoSEQ multiplex PCR; TCRdb's copy keeps in-frame clones and lacks some. The sample has about 140,000 clones; about three quarters are singletons. What was sequenced was PBMCs. The chain is built from TRBV7-2 and TRBJ2-7, with 7 bases that match TRBD2. The TCR comes from a woman aged 40 to 55 in good health and CMV-seronegative. CDR3 loop: CASSFWGGEQYF. CDR3 nucleotide sequence: TGTGCCAGCAGCTTCTGGGGGGGCGAGCAGTACTTC.